This T cell receptor (beta chain) was sequenced in a study of T cell changes during pregnancy in multiple sclerosis. V was pared by 3 bases and J by 2 bases, with 2 bases of the junction left unmatched. The CDR3 consists of 14 residues. The germline gives CDR1 SGHRS, CDR2 YFSETQ. Libraries were prepared by immunoSEQ multiplex PCR; TCRdb keeps only in-frame clonotypes and omits some of them. Of approximately 30,000 clones listed, 80% to 90% were seen once; the top ten hold approximately 7.9%. The chain links TRBV5-1 to TRBJ2-7, with 10 bases aligning to TRBD1. Sequencing was performed on CD8+ T cells from peripheral blood mononuclear cells, taken before pregnancy. The clonotype was recovered from a female donor with multiple sclerosis, enrolled in a pregnancy study. Here the CDR3 reads CASSSGTGAYEQYF. CDR3 coding DNA: TGCGCCAGCAGCTCGGGGACAGGGGCCTACGAGCAGTACTTC.